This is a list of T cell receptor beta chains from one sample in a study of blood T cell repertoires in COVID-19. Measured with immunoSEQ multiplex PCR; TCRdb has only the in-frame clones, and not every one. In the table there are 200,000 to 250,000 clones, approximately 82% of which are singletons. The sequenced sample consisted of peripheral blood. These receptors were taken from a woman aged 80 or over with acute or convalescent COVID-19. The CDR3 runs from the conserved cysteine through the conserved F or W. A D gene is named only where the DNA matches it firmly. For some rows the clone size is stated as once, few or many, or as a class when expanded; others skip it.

CDR3 DNA: TGCGCCAGCAGCTCCCGACAGGGGTCCTACGAGCAGTACTTC
CDR3 protein: CASSSRQGSYEQYF
D gene: TRBD1
clone size: -
J gene: TRBJ2-7
V gene: TRBV5-1

CDR3 DNA: TGTGCCAGCAGTGAAGCTGGCGGCTATGGCTACACCTTC
CDR3 protein: CASSEAGGYGYTF
D gene: -
clone size: -
J gene: TRBJ1-2
V gene: TRBV6-1

CDR3 DNA: TGTGCCAGCAGCTCGGGGACTAGCGGCAACACCGGGGAGCTGTTTTTT
CDR3 protein: CASSSGTSGNTGELFF
D gene: TRBD2
clone size: once
J gene: TRBJ2-2
V gene: TRBV7-9

CDR3 DNA: TGTGCCAGCAGCTTCTGGGGACAGAAACCTCAAGAGCAGTACTTC
CDR3 protein: CASSFWGQKPQEQYF
D gene: TRBD1
clone size: -
J gene: TRBJ2-7
V gene: TRBV11-1

CDR3 DNA: TGTGCCAGCAGTCCTGGACAGGGATGGTTCACCGGGGAGCTGTTTTTT
CDR3 protein: CASSPGQGWFTGELFF
D gene: TRBD1
clone size: -
J gene: TRBJ2-2
V gene: TRBV27

CDR3 DNA: TGTGCCAGTAGACCCAATACGGGACTAGCTGCAGATACGCAGTATTTT
CDR3 protein: CASRPNTGLAADTQYF
D gene: TRBD2
clone size: -
J gene: TRBJ2-3
V gene: TRBV19

CDR3 DNA: TGTGCCAGCAGCCGGTCGACTAGCGGGGTCAATGAGCAGTTCTTC
CDR3 protein: CASSRSTSGVNEQFF
D gene: TRBD2
clone size: few
J gene: TRBJ2-1
V gene: TRBV7-8

CDR3 DNA: TGTGCCACCAGCAGAGATTGGGGCACAGGGTACAGGGGCGATGAGCAGTTCTTC
CDR3 protein: CATSRDWGTGYRGDEQFF
D gene: TRBD1
clone size: -
J gene: TRBJ2-1
V gene: TRBV15

CDR3 DNA: TGTGCCAGCTCACCACGACAGGCGGAGAACACTGAAGCTTTCTTT
CDR3 protein: CASSPRQAENTEAFF
D gene: -
clone size: once
J gene: TRBJ1-1
V gene: TRBV18

CDR3 DNA: TGTGCCAGTAGCCGACAGAGCACAGATACGCAGTATTTT
CDR3 protein: CASSRQSTDTQYF
D gene: -
clone size: once
J gene: TRBJ2-3
V gene: TRBV19

CDR3 DNA: TGTGCCAGCAGCTTACAGGGTAGCGGGCTTAGCACAGATACGCAGTATTTT
CDR3 protein: CASSLQGSGLSTDTQYF
D gene: TRBD2
clone size: -
J gene: TRBJ2-3
V gene: TRBV7-2

CDR3 DNA: TGTGCCACCAGCAGAGATCGCTTAGAGGCCGTTTTCTACACCTTC
CDR3 protein: CATSRDRLEAVFYTF
D gene: -
clone size: -
J gene: TRBJ1-2
V gene: TRBV15

CDR3 DNA: TGTGCCAGCAGCCCTTCGGGTGGTAGCGGGTTCTCCTCCTACAATGAGCAGTTCTTC
CDR3 protein: CASSPSGGSGFSSYNEQFF
D gene: TRBD2
clone size: -
J gene: TRBJ2-1
V gene: TRBV7-6

CDR3 DNA: TGTGCCAGCAGACGACAGGTCTCTAGCACAGATACGCAGTATTTT
CDR3 protein: CASRRQVSSTDTQYF
D gene: -
clone size: -
J gene: TRBJ2-3
V gene: TRBV27

CDR3 DNA: TGTGCCAGCAGGGTCACAGGGAACACTGAAGCTTTCTTT
CDR3 protein: CASRVTGNTEAFF
D gene: -
clone size: once
J gene: TRBJ1-1
V gene: TRBV2

CDR3 DNA: TGCGCCAGCAGACTAGCGGGGGGGAGCACAGATACGCAGTATTTT
CDR3 protein: CASRLAGGSTDTQYF
D gene: TRBD2
clone size: -
J gene: TRBJ2-3
V gene: TRBV5-1

CDR3 DNA: TGTGCCATCAGTGAGTCGGCCAGGGGGATAGAGGAGCCCCAGCATTTT
CDR3 protein: CAISESARGIEEPQHF
D gene: TRBD1
clone size: -
J gene: TRBJ1-5
V gene: TRBV10-3

CDR3 DNA: TGTGCCAGCAGCCGGGACAGGGGTTTGGCTGAAGCTTTCTTT
CDR3 protein: CASSRDRGLAEAFF
D gene: TRBD1
clone size: -
J gene: TRBJ1-1
V gene: TRBV6-6

CDR3 DNA: TGTGCCAGCAGCTTAACCGGGACAGGGGGCGGGGAGCTGTTTTTT
CDR3 protein: CASSLTGTGGGELFF
D gene: TRBD1
clone size: -
J gene: TRBJ2-2
V gene: TRBV11-2

CDR3 DNA: TGTGCCAGCAGCTTGACGGGATTGGTGGGAGGCTACACCTTC
CDR3 protein: CASSLTGLVGGYTF
D gene: -
clone size: -
J gene: TRBJ1-2
V gene: TRBV7-2

CDR3 DNA: TGTGCCAGCAGCTTATCTCTGACTGGCAGATCCTACAATGAGCAGTTCTTC
CDR3 protein: CASSLSLTGRSYNEQFF
D gene: -
clone size: -
J gene: TRBJ2-1
V gene: TRBV7-2

CDR3 DNA: TGTGCCAGCAGCTTGGGGACAAGCACCTACGAGCAGTACTTC
CDR3 protein: CASSLGTSTYEQYF
D gene: -
clone size: -
J gene: TRBJ2-7
V gene: TRBV7-9

CDR3 DNA: TGTGCCAGCAGTTACTCGCGACAGTTCTATGGCTACACCTTC
CDR3 protein: CASSYSRQFYGYTF
D gene: -
clone size: -
J gene: TRBJ1-2
V gene: TRBV6-5

CDR3 DNA: TGTGCCAGCAGCCGCACCCTGGACAGGGGGGCCACTGAAGCTTTCTTT
CDR3 protein: CASSRTLDRGATEAFF
D gene: TRBD1
clone size: -
J gene: TRBJ1-1
V gene: TRBV7-2

CDR3 DNA: TGTGCCAGCAGTAGGCAGGGCGGCTATGGCTACACCTTC
CDR3 protein: CASSRQGGYGYTF
D gene: -
clone size: many
J gene: TRBJ1-2
V gene: TRBV2

CDR3 DNA: TGTGCCAGCAGCTTCCAAAAGAACACTGAAGCTTTCTTT
CDR3 protein: CASSFQKNTEAFF
D gene: -
clone size: -
J gene: TRBJ1-1
V gene: TRBV7-3

CDR3 DNA: TGTGCCAGCAGCTTCCCTAGCGGGAGGAACCAAGAGACCCAGTACTTC
CDR3 protein: CASSFPSGRNQETQYF
D gene: TRBD2
clone size: -
J gene: TRBJ2-5
V gene: TRBV5-4

CDR3 DNA: TGTGCCATCAGTGCGGGCTATAGCGGGAGAAGCTCCAATGAGCAGTTCTTC
CDR3 protein: CAISAGYSGRSSNEQFF
D gene: TRBD2
clone size: -
J gene: TRBJ2-1
V gene: TRBV10-3

CDR3 DNA: TGTGCCTGGAACAGGGGGACTGGAAACACCATATATTTT
CDR3 protein: CAWNRGTGNTIYF
D gene: TRBD1
clone size: -
J gene: TRBJ1-3
V gene: TRBV30

CDR3 DNA: TGTGCCAGCAGTGATTCGACTAGCGGGGGCCGCCGTTCCTACGAGCAGTACTTC
CDR3 protein: CASSDSTSGGRRSYEQYF
D gene: TRBD2
clone size: -
J gene: TRBJ2-7
V gene: TRBV6-1

CDR3 DNA: TGTGCCAGCAGCGTTACCGCGGGACAGGGTTACGAGCAGTACTTC
CDR3 protein: CASSVTAGQGYEQYF
D gene: TRBD1
clone size: -
J gene: TRBJ2-7
V gene: TRBV9

CDR3 DNA: TGTGCCAGCAGTGACCGGGGACAGACTTTAATTGATGAGCAGTTCTTC
CDR3 protein: CASSDRGQTLIDEQFF
D gene: TRBD1
clone size: -
J gene: TRBJ2-1
V gene: TRBV6-4

CDR3 DNA: TGTGCCAGCAGCCTAAGCGACAGGGCAGGGACTGAAGCTTTCTTT
CDR3 protein: CASSLSDRAGTEAFF
D gene: TRBD1
clone size: -
J gene: TRBJ1-1
V gene: TRBV9

CDR3 DNA: TGTGCCAGCAGTTTAGCTTTTACAGGGTTGAACACTGAAGCTTTCTTT
CDR3 protein: CASSLAFTGLNTEAFF
D gene: -
clone size: -
J gene: TRBJ1-1
V gene: TRBV28

CDR3 DNA: TGCGCCAGCACCCGGGACAGGGGACAGCGGAACTATGGCTACACCTTC
CDR3 protein: CASTRDRGQRNYGYTF
D gene: TRBD1
clone size: -
J gene: TRBJ1-2
V gene: TRBV23-1

CDR3 DNA: TGTGCCAGCAGTTTACTGGGAGTTAGCACAGATACGCAGTATTTT
CDR3 protein: CASSLLGVSTDTQYF
D gene: -
clone size: -
J gene: TRBJ2-3
V gene: TRBV27

CDR3 DNA: TGTGCCAGTAGTATCCTCCCCGGGAGAGGGTCCTACAATGAGCAGTTCTTC
CDR3 protein: CASSILPGRGSYNEQFF
D gene: -
clone size: -
J gene: TRBJ2-1
V gene: TRBV19

CDR3 DNA: TGTGCCAGCAGTTTTCCACTAGCGGGAAGCACAGATACGCAGTATTTT
CDR3 protein: CASSFPLAGSTDTQYF
D gene: TRBD2
clone size: -
J gene: TRBJ2-3
V gene: TRBV28

CDR3 DNA: TGTGCCAGTAGTACCGGACAGATCAGCGACGAGCAGTACTTC
CDR3 protein: CASSTGQISDEQYF
D gene: -
clone size: few
J gene: TRBJ2-7
V gene: TRBV19

CDR3 DNA: TGTGCCAGCAAACCAGGGACTTGGCATCAGCCCCAGCATTTT
CDR3 protein: CASKPGTWHQPQHF
D gene: -
clone size: -
J gene: TRBJ1-5
V gene: TRBV28

CDR3 DNA: TGTGCCAGCACCGGACAGGGATTTAGCACAGATACGCAGTATTTT
CDR3 protein: CASTGQGFSTDTQYF
D gene: TRBD1
clone size: -
J gene: TRBJ2-3
V gene: TRBV2

CDR3 DNA: TGTGCCAGCAGTCCCTCGGGACTTGAACGTCACGAGCAGTACTTC
CDR3 protein: CASSPSGLERHEQYF
D gene: -
clone size: -
J gene: TRBJ2-7
V gene: TRBV28

CDR3 DNA: TGTGCCAGCAGTGAAGCCGCAGGGGACTCCTACGAGCAGTACTTC
CDR3 protein: CASSEAAGDSYEQYF
D gene: -
clone size: -
J gene: TRBJ2-7
V gene: TRBV6-1

CDR3 DNA: TGCAGCGTGGCCGGGACAGGGGCATTCAGTGGCTATGGCTACACCTTC
CDR3 protein: CSVAGTGAFSGYGYTF
D gene: TRBD1
clone size: -
J gene: TRBJ1-2
V gene: TRBV29-1

CDR3 DNA: TGCGCCAGCAGCAAGAACGCGGGGGAGAGGGAGACCCAGTACTTC
CDR3 protein: CASSKNAGERETQYF
D gene: TRBD2
clone size: -
J gene: TRBJ2-5
V gene: TRBV5-1

CDR3 DNA: TGTGCCAGCAGCAAACAGCCGGGAACTAACTATGGCTACACCTTC
CDR3 protein: CASSKQPGTNYGYTF
D gene: -
clone size: few
J gene: TRBJ1-2
V gene: TRBV9

CDR3 DNA: TGTGCCAGCAGCGTGGACAGACAAGAGACCCAGTACTTC
CDR3 protein: CASSVDRQETQYF
D gene: -
clone size: -
J gene: TRBJ2-5
V gene: TRBV14

CDR3 DNA: TGTGCCAGCAGGGGGGGTTTAGGGTATAATTCACCCCTCCACTTT
CDR3 protein: CASRGGLGYNSPLHF
D gene: -
clone size: -
J gene: TRBJ1-6
V gene: TRBV7-2

CDR3 DNA: TGTGCCAGCAGCCCCACCCGCGGGATCTACAATGAGCAGTTCTTC
CDR3 protein: CASSPTRGIYNEQFF
D gene: -
clone size: -
J gene: TRBJ2-1
V gene: TRBV11-3

CDR3 DNA: TGTGCCAGCAGTGTCACTCGGGACTGGACACCCCTCCACTTT
CDR3 protein: CASSVTRDWTPLHF
D gene: -
clone size: -
J gene: TRBJ1-6
V gene: TRBV6-2/TRBV6-3